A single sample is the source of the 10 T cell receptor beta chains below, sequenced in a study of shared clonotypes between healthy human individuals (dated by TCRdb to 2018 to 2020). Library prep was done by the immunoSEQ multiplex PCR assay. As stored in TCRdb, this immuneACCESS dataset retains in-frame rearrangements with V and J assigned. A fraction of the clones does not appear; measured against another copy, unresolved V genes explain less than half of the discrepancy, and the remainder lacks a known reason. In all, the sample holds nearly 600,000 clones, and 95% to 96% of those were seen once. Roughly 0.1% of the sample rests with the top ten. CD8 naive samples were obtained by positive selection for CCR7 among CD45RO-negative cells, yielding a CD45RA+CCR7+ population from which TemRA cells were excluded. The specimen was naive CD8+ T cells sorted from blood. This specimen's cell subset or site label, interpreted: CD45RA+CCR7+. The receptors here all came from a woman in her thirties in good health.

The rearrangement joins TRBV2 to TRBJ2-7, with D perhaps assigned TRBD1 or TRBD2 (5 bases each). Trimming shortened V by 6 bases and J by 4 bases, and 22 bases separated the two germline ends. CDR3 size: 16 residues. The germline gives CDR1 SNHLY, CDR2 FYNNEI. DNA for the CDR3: TGTGCCAGCAGGAGGGAACCCGGGTCCAGGGTATACGAGCAGTACTTC. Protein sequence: CASRREPGSRVYEQYF.

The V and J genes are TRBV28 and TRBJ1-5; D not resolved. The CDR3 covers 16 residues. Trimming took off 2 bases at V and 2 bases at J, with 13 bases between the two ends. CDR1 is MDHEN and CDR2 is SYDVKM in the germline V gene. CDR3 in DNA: TGTGCCAGCAGTTTAGTTGAGACCCGGGGCAATCAGCCCCAGCATTTT. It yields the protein CASSLVETRGNQPQHF.

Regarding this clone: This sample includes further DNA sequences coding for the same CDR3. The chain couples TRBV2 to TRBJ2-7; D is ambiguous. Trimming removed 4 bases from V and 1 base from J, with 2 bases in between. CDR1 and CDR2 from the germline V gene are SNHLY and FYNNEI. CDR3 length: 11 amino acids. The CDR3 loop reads CASSASYEQYF. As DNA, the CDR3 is TGTGCCAGCAGTGCTTCCTACGAGCAGTACTTC.

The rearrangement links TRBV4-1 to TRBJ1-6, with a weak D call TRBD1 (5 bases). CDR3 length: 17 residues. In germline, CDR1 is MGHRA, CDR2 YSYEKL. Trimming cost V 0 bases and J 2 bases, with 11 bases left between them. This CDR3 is CASSQDRQGPYNSPLHF. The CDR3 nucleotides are TGCGCCAGCAGCCAAGATCGGCAGGGCCCCTATAATTCACCCCTCCACTTT.

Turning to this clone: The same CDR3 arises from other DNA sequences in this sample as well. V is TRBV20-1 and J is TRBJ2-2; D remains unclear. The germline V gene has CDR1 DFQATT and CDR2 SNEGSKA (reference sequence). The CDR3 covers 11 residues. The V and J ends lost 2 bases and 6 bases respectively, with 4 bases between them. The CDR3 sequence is CSARRAGELFF. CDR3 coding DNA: TGCAGTGCTAGAAGGGCCGGGGAGCTGTTTTTT.

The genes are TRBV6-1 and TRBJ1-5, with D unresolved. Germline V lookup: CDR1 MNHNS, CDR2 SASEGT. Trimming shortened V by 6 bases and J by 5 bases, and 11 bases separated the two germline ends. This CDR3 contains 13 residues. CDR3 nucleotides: TGTGCCAGCAGCGAGGAGGTGTATCAGCCCCAGCATTTT. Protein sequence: CASSEEVYQPQHF.

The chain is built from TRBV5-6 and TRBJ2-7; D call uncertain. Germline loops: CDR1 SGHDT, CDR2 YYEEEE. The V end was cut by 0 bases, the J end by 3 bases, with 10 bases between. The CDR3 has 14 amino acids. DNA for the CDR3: TGTGCCAGCAGCTTGGCGCGTACGGGCTACGAGCAGTACTTC. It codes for CASSLARTGYEQYF.

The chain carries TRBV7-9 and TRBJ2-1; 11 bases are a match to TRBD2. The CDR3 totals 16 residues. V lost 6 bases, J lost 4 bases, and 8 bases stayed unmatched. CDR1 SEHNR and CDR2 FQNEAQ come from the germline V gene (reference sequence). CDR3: CASRREGTSGYNEQFF. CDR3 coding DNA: TGTGCCAGCAGGCGGGAGGGGACTAGCGGATACAATGAGCAGTTCTTC.

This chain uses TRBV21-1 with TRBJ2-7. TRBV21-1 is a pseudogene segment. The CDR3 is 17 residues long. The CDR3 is CASSKGWLGPPQREQYF. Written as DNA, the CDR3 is TGTGCCAGCAGCAAGGGATGGTTGGGGCCACCCCAGCGGGAGCAGTACTTC.

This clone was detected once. CDR3 amino acids: CASSSGQGAQPQHF. In DNA, the CDR3 is TGTGCCAGCAGCTCGGGACAGGGGGCACAGCCCCAGCATTTT. The chain recombines TRBV28 with TRBJ1-5; 12 bases agree with TRBD1. With 6 bases clipped from V and 7 bases from J, the junction kept 4 bases outside the gene matches. This CDR3 comprises 14 residues. The germline CDR1 and CDR2 sequences are MDHEN and SYDVKM.